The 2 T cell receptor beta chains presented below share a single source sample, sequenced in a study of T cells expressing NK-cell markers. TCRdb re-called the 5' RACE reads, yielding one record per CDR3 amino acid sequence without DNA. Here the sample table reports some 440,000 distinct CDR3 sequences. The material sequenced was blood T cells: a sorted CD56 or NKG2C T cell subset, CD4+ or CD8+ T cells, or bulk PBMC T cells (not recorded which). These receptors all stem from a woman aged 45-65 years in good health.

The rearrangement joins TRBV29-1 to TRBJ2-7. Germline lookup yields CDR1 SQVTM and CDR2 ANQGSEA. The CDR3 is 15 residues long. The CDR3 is CSVVLILGAAYEQYF.

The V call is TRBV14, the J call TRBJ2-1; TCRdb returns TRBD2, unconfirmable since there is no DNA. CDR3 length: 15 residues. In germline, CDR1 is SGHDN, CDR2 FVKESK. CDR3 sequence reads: CASSQALTSYNEQFF.